These T cell receptor beta chains were read from a single sample in a study of identical twins. From the 5' RACE reads, TCRdb called clonotypes with MiXCR, one entry per CDR3 protein. The profile shows roughly 1,500,000 distinct CDR3 sequences, less than 35% of them singletons. Sequencing was performed on cord blood. These receptors were taken from a newborn girl in good health. The CDR3 runs from the conserved cysteine through the conserved F or W. The D gene is left open where the match is weak. Size tells how often a clone was seen (once, few, many) or the class of an expanded clone, and some rows leave it out.

TRBJ2-7 NA TRBV2 NA TGTGCCAGCAGTGCCCGCGGGGATTACGAGCAGTACTTC CASSARGDYEQYF
TRBJ2-7 TRBD2 TRBV19 NA TGTGCCAGTAGAAATAGCGGGGGAGCCTACGAGCAGTACTTC CASRNSGGAYEQYF
TRBJ2-3 TRBD2 TRBV12-3/TRBV12-4 few TGTGCCAGCAGTCAGGGACTAGCGGGAGGGAGGTCAGATACGCAGTATTTT CASSQGLAGGRSDTQYF
TRBJ2-1 NA TRBV13 few TGTGCCAGCAGCTTGGGGCGGCGGCACAATGAGCAGTTCTTC CASSLGRRHNEQFF
TRBJ2-1 TRBD2 TRBV24-1 NA TGTGCCACCGGAAGCGGGAGAGCTGTTGAGCAGTTCTTC CATGSGRAVEQFF
TRBJ1-5 NA TRBV7-2 NA TGTGCCAGCAGCTTAGTTGGGATTCAGCCCCAGCATTTT CASSLVGIQPQHF
TRBJ2-3 NA TRBV15 NA TGTGCCACCAGCAGAGGACGGGACAGCACAGATACGCAGTATTTT CATSRGRDSTDTQYF
TRBJ2-4 NA TRBV20-1 NA TGCAGTGCGAGGCAGGGGGGACTAAACATTCAGTACTTC CSARQGGLNIQYF
TRBJ1-4 NA TRBV3-1 few TGTGCCAGCAGCCAAACCTCAGTACGATCGGTCGAAAAACTGTTTTTT CASSQTSVRSVEKLFF
TRBJ2-7 TRBD1 TRBV6-6 NA TGTGCCAGCAGATTAGGAGGGACAGGGGGCTACGAGCAGTACTTC CASRLGGTGGYEQYF
TRBJ2-4 TRBD2 TRBV13 NA TGTGCCAGCAGCTCCTACTACGGGGGGTTGGATGGGCAGTACTTC CASSSYYGGLDGQYF
TRBJ1-1 NA TRBV7-9 NA TGTGCCAGCAGGCCGGGGGGGAATTTGAACACTGAAGCTTTCTTT CASRPGGNLNTEAFF
TRBJ1-1 NA TRBV12-3/TRBV12-4 NA TGTGCCAGCAGACCGACTCCGGGGGCTGAAGCTTTCTTT CASRPTPGAEAFF
TRBJ2-7 TRBD1 TRBV20-1 few TGCAGTGCTAGAGCCTACGGGACAGTAGATTACGAGCAGTACTTC CSARAYGTVDYEQYF
TRBJ2-3 TRBD2 TRBV5-1 NA TGCGCCAGCAGCCGAGGGACTAGCGCGTACACAGATACGCAGTATTTT CASSRGTSAYTDTQYF
TRBJ2-1 TRBD2 TRBV6-6 NA TGTGCCAGCAGTTACTCGCGGGAGAAATGGAATGAGCAGTTCTTC CASSYSREKWNEQFF
TRBJ2-7 NA TRBV29-1 many TGCAGCGTTGTCCGCGACAACTACGAGCAGTACTTC CSVVRDNYEQYF
TRBJ2-3 NA TRBV6-6 NA TGTGCCAGCAGTTACCTCCTCCGTCGGAGCTACGATACGCAGTATTTT CASSYLLRRSYDTQYF
TRBJ2-1 NA TRBV24-1 NA TGTGCCACCAGGGGGGATTCGAACTCCTACAATGAGCAGTTCTTC CATRGDSNSYNEQFF
TRBJ1-1 NA TRBV20-1 few TGCAGTGCTAGGACCCAGGAAGCTTTCTTT CSARTQEAFF
TRBJ1-2 NA TRBV20-1 NA TGCAGTGAAAAGAGAGGTGGCAACTATGGCTACACCTTC CSEKRGGNYGYTF
TRBJ1-6 TRBD1 TRBV20-1 NA TGCAGTGCTAGAGATCTCACGGGACAGCTTTCGAGCTCCTATAATTCACCCCTCCACTTT CSARDLTGQLSSSYNSPLHF
TRBJ2-7 TRBD1 TRBV12-3/TRBV12-4 few TGTGCCAGCAGACCCCGGGGACAGGGGAACCACGAGCAGTACTTC CASRPRGQGNHEQYF
TRBJ2-1 NA TRBV7-2 few TGTGCCAGCAGCTTAGAATCCGTGAATGAGCAGTTCTTC CASSLESVNEQFF
TRBJ1-2 NA TRBV20-1 NA TGCAGTGCTAGCCAGTGGATAAACTATGGCTACACCTTC CSASQWINYGYTF
TRBJ1-4 NA TRBV4-1 NA TGCGCCAGCAGCCTTGTGTCGGCAGGACGGGAAAAACTGTTTTTT CASSLVSAGREKLFF